This T cell receptor beta chain emerged from a study of shared clonotypes between healthy human individuals. Study outcomes and limitations: Generally, naive subsets (rather than memory subsets) showed larger estimated richness.

Germline loops: CDR1 SGHAT, CDR2 FQNNGV. Trimming removed 5 bases from V and 8 bases from J, with 18 bases in between. This CDR3 comprises 15 residues. Data came from immunoSEQ multiplex PCR; TCRdb stores just in-frame clones and leaves some out. Here the sample spans just under 350,000 clones, 73% being singletons. As to this clone: Antigen specificity is unknown.

The sequenced sample was memory CD4+ T cells sorted from blood. The subset: CD45RA-negative fraction. The receptor's source is a man aged 25-45 years in good health. This chain connects TRBV11-2 to TRBJ1-4; a weak D match, TRBD1 (5 bases). The CDR3: CASSLSSQGGEKLFF. CDR3 nucleotide sequence: TGTGCCAGCAGCCTTAGCTCCCAGGGCGGCGAAAAACTGTTTTTT.